Listed here are 27 T cell receptor beta chains from one sample, sequenced in a study of graft-versus-host responses after intestinal transplantation. Produced via immunoSEQ multiplex PCR; TCRdb's table is partial and in-frame only. The sample lists some 27,000 clones, around 94% occurring once. The sample here was PBMCs, taken 30 days after intestinal transplant. The receptors derive from a human patient who received an intestinal transplant, so some T cells may come from the graft donor.

Comments on this clone: The junction and the germline gene differ at one end; a read error may be behind it. This chain joins TRBV7-9 and TRBJ1-2, with 7 bases aligning to TRBD1. The CDR3 has 15 residues. The germline gives CDR1 SEHNR, CDR2 FQNEAQ (reference sequence). CDR3: CAGSLEGQIDYGYTF. The CDR3 DNA is TGTGCCGGCAGCTTAGAGGGACAGATCGACTATGGCTACACCTTC.

The genes are TRBV30 and TRBJ1-1, with 8 positions matching TRBD1. Germline CDR1 GTSNPN, CDR2 SVGIG (reference sequence). There are 14 residues in the CDR3. Germline trimming cut 4 bases from V and 3 bases from J; bases unmatched to any gene: 7. The CDR3: CAWTRTGPDTEAFF. The CDR3 DNA sequence: TGTGCCTGGACGAGGACAGGGCCGGACACTGAAGCTTTCTTT.

The chain couples TRBV5-4 to TRBJ1-2, with TRBD1 matching over 8 bases. CDR1 is SGHNT and CDR2 is YYREEE in the germline V gene (reference sequence). Trimming cost V 5 bases and J 8 bases; bases outside gene matches: 11. The CDR3 is made up of 14 amino acids. The DNA of the CDR3 is TGTGCCAGCAGAAATAACCCGGACAGGGTAGGCTACACCTTC. It yields the protein CASRNNPDRVGYTF.

The chain employs TRBV2 and TRBJ2-1; D is undetermined. Germline lookup yields CDR1 SNHLY and CDR2 FYNNEI. Trimming removed 5 bases from V and 9 bases from J, with 11 bases in between. The CDR3 runs 12 residues. The CDR3 DNA is TGTGCCAGCAGTATTCTTCCCCTTGAGCAGTTCTTC. Encoded protein: CASSILPLEQFF.

The CDR3 DNA follows: TGTGCCTGGACCTCTCCCGGGACCCTCTATGGCTACACCTTC. The encoded protein is CAWTSPGTLYGYTF. The chain couples TRBV30 to TRBJ1-2, with D perhaps TRBD1 (5 bases). The CDR3 length is 14 residues. Germline V gene sequence: CDR1 GTSNPN, CDR2 SVGIG (reference sequence). The V end was cut by 4 bases, the J end by 4 bases, with 16 bases between. Together with reference TRBV30 and TRBJ1-2, the CDR3 gives the full variable domain: SQTIHQWPATLVQPVGSPLSLECTVEGTSNPNLYWYRQAAGRGLQLLFYSVGIGQISSEVPQNLSASRPQDRQFILSSKKLLLSDSGFYLCAWTSPGTLYGYTFGSGTRLTVV.

V is TRBV19 and J is TRBJ1-2, with D possibly TRBD1 on 5 matching bases. CDR1 and CDR2 (germline): LNHDA, SQIVND (reference sequence). The CDR3 spans 15 residues. The V and J ends lost 5 bases and 0 bases respectively, with 13 bases between them. The CDR3 sequence is CASSAGTTPNYGYTF. In DNA, the CDR3 is TGTGCCAGTAGTGCCGGGACGACACCTAACTATGGCTACACCTTC.

In its sample, this clone was seen once. The gene calls are TRBV6-1 and TRBJ2-7, with a possible D match to TRBD1 (6 bases). The germline gives CDR1 MNHNS, CDR2 SASEGT. The CDR3 contains 15 residues. The ends were cut back, 6 bases at V and 2 bases at J, with 17 bases in the middle. The CDR3 coding sequence is TGTGCCAGCAGACCGTACCAGGGGACCCCCTACGAGCAGTACTTC. Its translation: CASRPYQGTPYEQYF.

The chain uses TRBV6-1 and TRBJ1-4; possibly TRBD1 for D (5 bases). Germline V gives CDR1 MNHNS, CDR2 SASEGT. CDR3 length equals 11 residues. V shed 6 bases and J shed 13 bases, with 12 bases lying between them. The CDR3 DNA reads as TGTGCCAGCAGCGGGGCCCTTGCACTGTTTTTT. Protein sequence: CASSGALALFF.

This clone occurred once. The chain carries TRBV27 and TRBJ1-1; 7 bases agree with TRBD1. The germline V gene has CDR1 MNHEY and CDR2 SMNVEV (reference sequence). CDR3 size: 15 residues. V trimming: 0 bases; J trimming: 4 bases; junction bases outside the gene matches: 5. The CDR3 reads CASSLSIGGVTEAFF. CDR3 DNA sequence: TGTGCCAGCAGTTTATCGATAGGGGGCGTCACTGAAGCTTTCTTT.

This clone was observed a few times. J is TRBJ1-1 and V is TRBV6-1; D perhaps matches TRBD1 (5 bases). The V end was cut by 2 bases, the J end by 4 bases, with 14 bases between. Germline lookup yields CDR1 MNHNS and CDR2 SASEGT. This CDR3 is built from 15 residues. Here the CDR3 reads CASSENGVQGTEAFF. The CDR3 coding sequence is TGTGCCAGCAGTGAAAATGGGGTTCAGGGCACTGAAGCTTTCTTT.

The chain has TRBV4-1 and TRBJ1-4; D may be TRBD1 (6 bases). In germline, CDR1 is MGHRA, CDR2 YSYEKL. V shed 0 bases and J shed 5 bases, with 13 bases lying between them. This CDR3 is 16 amino acids long. The CDR3 spells CASSQDLGQKNEKLFF. The CDR3 DNA reads as TGCGCCAGCAGCCAAGATCTTGGACAGAAAAATGAAAAACTGTTTTTT.

CDR3 residues: CASISGSFNEQFF. CDR3 in DNA: TGTGCCAGCATTAGCGGGAGCTTTAATGAGCAGTTCTTC. The J gene is TRBJ2-1, the V gene TRBV25-1; TRBD2 agrees at 9 bases. The CDR3 has 13 residues. Unmatched junction bases numbered 5, after V lost 7 bases and J lost 7 bases. Germline assignment: CDR1 MGHDK and CDR2 SYGVNS.

The chain recombines TRBV19 with TRBJ1-2; D possibly corresponds to TRBD1 (6 bases). Germline V gene sequence: CDR1 LNHDA, CDR2 SQIVND (reference sequence). The CDR3 spans 14 residues. Trimming cost V 7 bases and J 7 bases, with 19 bases left between them. CDR3 in amino acids: CASTPIRTERGYTF. The DNA of the CDR3 is TGTGCCAGTACCCCGATACGGACAGAACGTGGCTACACCTTC. Filled out from reference TRBV19 and TRBJ1-2, the complete variable domain reads DGGITQSPKYLFRKEGQNVTLSCEQNLNHDAMYWYRQDPGQGLRLIYYSQIVNDFQKGDIAEGYSVSREKKESFPLTVTSAQKNPTAFYLCASTPIRTERGYTFGSGTRLTVV.

V and J are TRBV19 and TRBJ2-3; D uncertain. V gave up 0 bases and J gave up 2 bases, with 9 bases separating them. Germline V CDR1 and CDR2: LNHDA, SQIVND (reference sequence). The CDR3 has 15 residues. CDR3 bases: TGTGCCAGTAGTATAGAGGCAGGCTACACAGATACGCAGTATTTT. It codes for CASSIEAGYTDTQYF. The full variable domain, its missing parts supplied by reference TRBV19 and TRBJ2-3, is DGGITQSPKYLFRKEGQNVTLSCEQNLNHDAMYWYRQDPGQGLRLIYYSQIVNDFQKGDIAEGYSVSREKKESFPLTVTSAQKNPTAFYLCASSIEAGYTDTQYFGPGTRLTVL.

The rearrangement uses TRBV6-5 and TRBJ2-7; D is unclear. The J call may be faulty, since TRBJ2-1 better matches the DNA end. Germline V gene data show CDR1 as MNHEY and CDR2 as SVGAGI. This CDR3 spans 15 amino acids. CDR3 sequence (DNA): TGTGCCAGCAGTTACTCGAGTCCAACCAGCTCTGAGCAGTTCTTC. Its protein product is CASSYSSPTSSEQFF.

This chain joins TRBV9 and TRBJ1-1; D is unclear. The CDR3 runs 13 residues. V lost 0 bases to trimming and J lost 4 bases, with 7 bases between them. CDR1 is SGDLS, CDR2 YYNGEE, per germline. The CDR3 sequence is CASSVVPGTEAFF. The CDR3 DNA reads as TGTGCCAGCAGCGTAGTGCCGGGCACTGAAGCTTTCTTT.

V gene TRBV29-1 combines with J gene TRBJ1-3; TRBD1 agrees at 9 bases. There are 14 residues in the CDR3. Trimming removed 7 bases from V and 2 bases from J; junction bases left unmatched: 6. Germline CDR1 SQVTM, CDR2 ANQGSEA. The CDR3 protein is CSARTGEAGNTIYF. CDR3 coding DNA: TGCAGCGCTCGGACAGGGGAAGCTGGAAACACCATATATTTT.

The chain has TRBV10-1 and TRBJ2-5; D gene uncertain. V was shortened by 3 bases and J by 3 bases, with 8 bases between the two germline ends. Germline CDR1 reads WNHNN; CDR2 reads SYGVQD (reference sequence). This CDR3 is built from 13 residues. The CDR3 is CASSDTGKETQYF. Written as DNA, the CDR3 is TGCGCCAGCAGTGACACGGGTAAAGAGACCCAGTACTTC.

The chain joins TRBV7-8 to TRBJ2-7; maybe TRBD2 (7 bases). Between the trimmed V and J ends, which lost 11 bases and 6 bases, there was a span of 23 bases. CDR3 size: 14 residues. CDR1 is SGHVS and CDR2 is FQNEAQ in the germline V gene. Here the CDR3 reads CACVRGGGYTEQYF. The CDR3 nucleotides read TGTGCCTGCGTTCGCGGGGGCGGATATACCGAGCAGTACTTC. The variable domain in full, completed from reference TRBV7-8 and TRBJ2-7, reads GAGVSQSPRYKVAKRGQDVALRCDPISGHVSLFWYQQALGQGPEFLTYFQNEAQLDKSGLPSDRFFAERPEGSVSTLKIQRTQQEDSAVYLCACVRGGGYTEQYFGPGTRLTVT.

This chain connects TRBV29-1 to TRBJ2-1; unclear D gene. The germline V and J ends were trimmed by 4 bases and 4 bases, with 5 bases remaining between them. This CDR3 contains 11 residues. Per the germline V gene, CDR1 is SQVTM and CDR2 is ANQGSEA. CDR3 in amino acids: CSVVAYNEQFF. In DNA, the CDR3 is TGCAGCGTTGTGGCGTACAATGAGCAGTTCTTC.

This rearrangement joins TRBV15 to TRBJ1-1; no reliable D call. The germline CDR1 and CDR2 sequences are LNHNV and YYDKDF (reference sequence). Deletions cut 0 bases from V and 0 bases from J, with 8 bases between. The CDR3 is made up of 15 amino acids. This CDR3 is CATSRDQSMNTEAFF. For the CDR3, the DNA is TGTGCCACCAGCAGAGATCAGAGTATGAACACTGAAGCTTTCTTT.

The chain uses TRBV6-5 and TRBJ1-5; D remains ambiguous. Germline-derived CDR1 and CDR2 are MNHEY and SVGAGI. The V gene lost 6 bases and the J gene lost 5 bases, with 11 bases spanning the gap. This CDR3 has 13 amino acids. This CDR3 is CASSTREHQPQHF. For the CDR3, the DNA is TGTGCCAGCAGCACACGGGAGCATCAGCCCCAGCATTTT.

This sequence joins TRBV5-1 and TRBJ1-6; D is unclear. The germline V gene has CDR1 SGHRS and CDR2 YFSETQ. The CDR3 is 11 amino acids. Trimming took off 5 bases at V and 10 bases at J, with 7 bases between the two ends. The CDR3 here is CASRKGSPLHF. CDR3 DNA sequence: TGCGCCAGCAGAAAAGGATCACCCCTCCACTTT.

This clone was observed a single time. V and J are TRBV30 and TRBJ1-1; D remains ambiguous. V lost 0 bases to trimming and J lost 1 base, with 12 bases between them. The CDR3 contains 15 residues. Germline V gene data show CDR1 as GTSNPN and CDR2 as SVGIG (reference sequence). CDR3 in DNA: TGTGCCTGGAGTGTCAGTATTCTACAGAACACTGAAGCTTTCTTT. Its translation is CAWSVSILQNTEAFF. The complete variable domain, with remaining parts taken from reference TRBV30 and TRBJ1-1, reads SQTIHQWPATLVQPVGSPLSLECTVEGTSNPNLYWYRQAAGRGLQLLFYSVGIGQISSEVPQNLSASRPQDRQFILSSKKLLLSDSGFYLCAWSVSILQNTEAFFGQGTRLTVV.

This CDR3 is CASSPGQYNEQFF. DNA of the CDR3: TGTGCCAGCTCACCAGGACAGTACAATGAGCAGTTCTTC. The rearrangement uses TRBV18 and TRBJ2-1; D may be TRBD1 (6 bases). CDR1 and CDR2 from the germline V gene are KGHSH and LQKENI. The CDR3 consists of 13 residues. The V end lost 2 bases, the J end lost 4 bases, and 6 bases lay between the germline ends. Full variable domain (outside the CDR3, taken from reference TRBV18 and TRBJ2-1): NAGVMQNPRHLVRRRGQEARLRCSPMKGHSHVYWYRQLPEEGLKFMVYLQKENIIDESGMPKERFSAEFPKEGPSILRIQQVVRGDSAAYFCASSPGQYNEQFFGPGTRLTVL.

J is TRBJ1-1 and V is TRBV6-5, with D possibly being TRBD1 (6 bases). CDR1 MNHEY and CDR2 SVGAGI come from the germline V gene. There are 16 residues in the CDR3. V was trimmed by 0 bases and J by 1 base, leaving 12 bases between them. CDR3 region: CASSYSRTDPNTEAFF. For the CDR3, the DNA is TGTGCCAGCAGTTACTCCAGGACAGACCCGAACACTGAAGCTTTCTTT.

The CDR3 loop is CASSLRDAYTEAFF. As DNA, the CDR3 is TGCGCCAGCAGCCTCCGGGACGCCTACACTGAAGCTTTCTTT. The rearrangement joins TRBV5-1 to TRBJ1-1, with D perhaps TRBD1 (5 bases). This CDR3 contains 14 residues. Per the germline V gene, CDR1 is SGHRS and CDR2 is YFSETQ. V was pared by 4 bases and J by 3 bases, with 13 bases between.